Listed below are T cell receptor beta chains from one sample, sequenced in a study of technical replicates of blood from a few donors. TCRdb's table, derived via immunoSEQ multiplex PCR, lists solely in-frame clones and lacks some. The table has approximately 82,000 clones, 75% to 95% seen once. Sample: T cells isolated from PBMCs. The source of these receptors is a human donor in good health. CDR3s include the opening cysteine and the closing phenylalanine or tryptophan. A D gene is named only where the DNA matches it firmly. Rows give clone size only sometimes, using once, few, many, or a class for an expanded clone.

v_gene,d_gene,abundance,j_gene,CDR3nt,CDR3aa
TRBV29-1,TRBD2,few,TRBJ2-1,TGCAGCGTTGAAGACGGGACTAGCGGTTACAATGAGCAGTTCTTC,CSVEDGTSGYNEQFF
TRBV27,TRBD2,-,TRBJ2-7,TGTGCCAGCAGTTTAGCAGGACTAGCGGCCTACGAGCAGTACTTC,CASSLAGLAAYEQYF
TRBV9,TRBD1,-,TRBJ1-4,TGTGCCAGCAGCGTAGGCGGACAGGGTAATGAAAAACTGTTTTTT,CASSVGGQGNEKLFF
TRBV5-1,-,once,TRBJ1-3,TGCGCCAGCAGCTTGGTCGAGGGGGGGGCTTCTGGAAACACCATATATTTT,CASSLVEGGASGNTIYF
TRBV20-1,-,-,TRBJ2-7,TGCAGTGCTAGGGATAGGGGGGAGCAGTACTTC,CSARDRGEQYF
TRBV7-9,TRBD1,-,TRBJ1-2,TGTGCCAGCACCGAGAGGTGGGACAGGGACATTTTGTGGGGCTACACCTTC,CASTERWDRDILWGYTF
TRBV6-1,-,-,TRBJ1-2,TGTGCCAGCAGTGAATCACCGAGTAGCTACACCTTC,CASSESPSSYTF
TRBV23-1,TRBD2,-,TRBJ2-7,TGCGCCAGCAGGCTACGACTCCGGACAAATAGCGGGTACGAGCAGTACTTC,CASRLRLRTNSGYEQYF
TRBV28,-,-,TRBJ2-7,TGTGCCAGCAGTCGACAGTATCAATCCTACGAGCAGTACTTC,CASSRQYQSYEQYF
TRBV9,TRBD2,-,TRBJ2-3,TGTGCCAGCAGCGTAGTTGCGGGGGGGCAAGGGGATACGCAGTATTTT,CASSVVAGGQGDTQYF
TRBV4-2,-,-,TRBJ2-3,TGTGCCAGCAGCCAAAGACAGACTTACACAGATACGCAGTATTTT,CASSQRQTYTDTQYF
TRBV6-1,-,once,TRBJ2-7,TGTGCCAGCAGTGTCGACAGAAACTACGAGCAGTACTTC,CASSVDRNYEQYF
TRBV5-6,-,few,TRBJ1-1,TGTGCCAGCAGCTTGGATGTGGTCGGGGGCACTGAAGCTTTCTTT,CASSLDVVGGTEAFF
TRBV15,-,-,TRBJ1-4,TGTGCCACCAGCAGGCAGGCATTGAATGAAAAACTGTTTTTT,CATSRQALNEKLFF
TRBV30,-,-,TRBJ1-1,TGTGCCTGGAGTGATTTCAGGGGAACCACTGAAGCTTTCTTT,CAWSDFRGTTEAFF
TRBV10-3,-,-,TRBJ2-7,TGTGCCATCAGTGTAAACTACGAGCAGTACTTC,CAISVNYEQYF
TRBV6-1,-,-,TRBJ1-1,TGTGCCAGCAGTGTAACAGGGCGGGCATGGAAGACTGAAGCTTTCTTT,CASSVTGRAWKTEAFF